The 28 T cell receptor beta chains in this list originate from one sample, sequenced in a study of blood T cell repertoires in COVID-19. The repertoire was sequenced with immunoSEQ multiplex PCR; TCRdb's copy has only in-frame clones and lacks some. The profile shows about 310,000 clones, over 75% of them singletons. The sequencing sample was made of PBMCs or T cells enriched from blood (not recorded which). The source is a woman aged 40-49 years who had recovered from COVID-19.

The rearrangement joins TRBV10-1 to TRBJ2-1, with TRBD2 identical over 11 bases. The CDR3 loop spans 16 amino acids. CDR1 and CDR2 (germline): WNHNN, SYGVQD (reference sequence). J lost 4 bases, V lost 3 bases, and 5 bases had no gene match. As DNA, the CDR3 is TGCGCCAGCAGTGACGCGACTAGCGGGGTTTACAATGAGCAGTTCTTC. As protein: CASSDATSGVYNEQFF.

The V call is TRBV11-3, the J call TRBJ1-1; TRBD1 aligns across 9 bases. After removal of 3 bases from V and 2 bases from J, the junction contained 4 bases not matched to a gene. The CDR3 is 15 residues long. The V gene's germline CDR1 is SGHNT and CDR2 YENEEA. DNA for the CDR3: TGTGCCAGCAGCTTTGGACAGGGGAGAAACACTGAAGCTTTCTTT. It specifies CASSFGQGRNTEAFF.

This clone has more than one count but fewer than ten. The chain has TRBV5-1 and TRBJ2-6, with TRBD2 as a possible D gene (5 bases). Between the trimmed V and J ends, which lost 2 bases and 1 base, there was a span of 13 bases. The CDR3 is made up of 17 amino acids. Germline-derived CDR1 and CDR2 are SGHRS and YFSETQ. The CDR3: CASSFTTTASGANVLTF. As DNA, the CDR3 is TGCGCCAGCAGCTTCACGACTACCGCGTCTGGGGCCAACGTCCTGACTTTC.

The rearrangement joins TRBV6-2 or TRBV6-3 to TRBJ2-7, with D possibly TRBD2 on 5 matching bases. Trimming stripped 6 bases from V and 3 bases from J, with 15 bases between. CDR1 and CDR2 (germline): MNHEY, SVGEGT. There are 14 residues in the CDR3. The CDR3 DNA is TGTGCCAGCAGCCCGAGGGCGGTAAGCTACGAGCAGTACTTC. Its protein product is CASSPRAVSYEQYF.

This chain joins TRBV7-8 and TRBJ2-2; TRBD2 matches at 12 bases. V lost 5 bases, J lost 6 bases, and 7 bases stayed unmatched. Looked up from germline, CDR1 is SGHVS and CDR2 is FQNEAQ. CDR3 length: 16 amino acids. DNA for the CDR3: TGTGCCAGCAGCCCTAGCGGGGGGGCCGGGTCCGGGGAGCTGTTTTTT. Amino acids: CASSPSGGAGSGELFF.

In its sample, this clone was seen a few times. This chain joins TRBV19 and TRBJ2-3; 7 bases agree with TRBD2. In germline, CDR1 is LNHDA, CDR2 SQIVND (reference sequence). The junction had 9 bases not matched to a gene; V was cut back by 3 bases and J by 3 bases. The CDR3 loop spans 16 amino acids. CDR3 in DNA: TGTGCCAGTAGTATTCGCCCGGGGGGAAAAACAGATACGCAGTATTTT. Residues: CASSIRPGGKTDTQYF.

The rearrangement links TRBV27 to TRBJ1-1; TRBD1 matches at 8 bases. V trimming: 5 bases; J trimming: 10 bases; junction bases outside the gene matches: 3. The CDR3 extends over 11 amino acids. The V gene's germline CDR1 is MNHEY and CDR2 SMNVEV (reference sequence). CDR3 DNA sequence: TGTGCCAGCAGTCCCGGGACAGGAGCTTTCTTT. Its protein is CASSPGTGAFF.

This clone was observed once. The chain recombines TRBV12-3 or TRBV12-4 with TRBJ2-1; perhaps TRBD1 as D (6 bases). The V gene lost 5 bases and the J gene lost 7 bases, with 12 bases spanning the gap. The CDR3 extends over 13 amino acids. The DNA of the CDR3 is TGTGCCAGCAGTCCAGCTGACAGGAATGAGCAGTTCTTC. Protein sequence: CASSPADRNEQFF.

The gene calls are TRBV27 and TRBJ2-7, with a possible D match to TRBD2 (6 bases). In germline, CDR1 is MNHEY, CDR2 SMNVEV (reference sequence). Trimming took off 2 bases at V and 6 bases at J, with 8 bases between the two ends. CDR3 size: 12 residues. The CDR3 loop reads CASSLGGSEQYF. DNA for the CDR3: TGTGCCAGCAGTTTAGGAGGGAGCGAGCAGTACTTC.

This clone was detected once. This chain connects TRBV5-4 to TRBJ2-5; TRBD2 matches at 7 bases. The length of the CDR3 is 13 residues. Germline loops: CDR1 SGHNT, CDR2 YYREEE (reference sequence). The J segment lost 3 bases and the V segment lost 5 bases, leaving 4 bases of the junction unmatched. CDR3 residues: CASSVLAEETQYF. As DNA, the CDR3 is TGTGCCAGCAGTGTTCTAGCGGAAGAGACCCAGTACTTC.

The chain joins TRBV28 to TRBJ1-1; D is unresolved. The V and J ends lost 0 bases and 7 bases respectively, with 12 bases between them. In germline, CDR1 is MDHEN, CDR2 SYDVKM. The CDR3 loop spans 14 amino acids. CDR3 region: CASSLWARPGEAFF. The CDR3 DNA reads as TGTGCCAGCAGTTTATGGGCCCGCCCGGGTGAAGCTTTCTTT.

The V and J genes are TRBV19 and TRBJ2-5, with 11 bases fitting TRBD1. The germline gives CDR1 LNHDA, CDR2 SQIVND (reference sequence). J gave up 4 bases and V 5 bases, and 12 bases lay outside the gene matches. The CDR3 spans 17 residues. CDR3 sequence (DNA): TGTGCCAGTAGTCCTGCGGCTGGGACAGGGGGTCTAGAGACCCAGTACTTC. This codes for CASSPAAGTGGLETQYF.

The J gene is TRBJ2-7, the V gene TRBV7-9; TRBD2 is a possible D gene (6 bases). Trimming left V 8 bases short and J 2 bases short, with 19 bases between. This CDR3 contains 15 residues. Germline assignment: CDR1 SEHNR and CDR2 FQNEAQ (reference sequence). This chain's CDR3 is CASGPRDLGAYEQYF. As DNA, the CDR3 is TGTGCCAGCGGCCCCCGGGACTTGGGGGCCTACGAGCAGTACTTC.

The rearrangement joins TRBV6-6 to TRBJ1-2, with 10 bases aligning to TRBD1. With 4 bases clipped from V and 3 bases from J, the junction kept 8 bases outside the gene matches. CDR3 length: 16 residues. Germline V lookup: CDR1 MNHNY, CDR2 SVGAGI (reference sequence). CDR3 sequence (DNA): TGTGCCAGCAGTTCAGGACAGGGGGAGACGTACTATGGCTACACCTTC. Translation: CASSSGQGETYYGYTF.

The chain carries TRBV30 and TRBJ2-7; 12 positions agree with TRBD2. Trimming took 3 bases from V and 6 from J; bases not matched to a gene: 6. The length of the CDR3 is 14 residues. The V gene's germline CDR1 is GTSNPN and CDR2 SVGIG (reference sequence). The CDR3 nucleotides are TGTGCCTGGAGACTAGCGGGGGGTCGGAGCGAGCAGTACTTC. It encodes CAWRLAGGRSEQYF.

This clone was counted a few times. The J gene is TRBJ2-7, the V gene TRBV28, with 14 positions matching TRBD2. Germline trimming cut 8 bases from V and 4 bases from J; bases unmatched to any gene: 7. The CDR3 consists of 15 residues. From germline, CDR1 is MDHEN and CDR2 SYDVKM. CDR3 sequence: CASRGLAGGLYEQYF. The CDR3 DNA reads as TGTGCCAGCCGTGGACTAGCGGGAGGACTATACGAGCAGTACTTC.

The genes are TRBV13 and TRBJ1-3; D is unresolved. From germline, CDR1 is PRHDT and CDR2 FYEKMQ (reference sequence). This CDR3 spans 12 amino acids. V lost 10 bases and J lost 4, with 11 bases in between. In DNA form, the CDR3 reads TGTGCCATCCGGGATGCCGGAAACACCATATATTTT. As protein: CAIRDAGNTIYF. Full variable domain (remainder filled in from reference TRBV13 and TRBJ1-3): AAGVIQSPRHLIKEKRETATLKCYPIPRHDTVYWYQQGPGQDPQFLISFYEKMQSDKGSIPDRFSAQQFSDYHSELNMSSLELGDSALYFCAIRDAGNTIYFGEGSWLTVV.

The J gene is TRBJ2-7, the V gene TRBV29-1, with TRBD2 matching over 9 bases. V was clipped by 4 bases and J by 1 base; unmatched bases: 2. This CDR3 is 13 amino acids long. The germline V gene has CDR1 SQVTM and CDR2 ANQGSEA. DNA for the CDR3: TGCAGCGTTGGGCGGGAGGGTTCCTACGAGCAGTACTTC. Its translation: CSVGREGSYEQYF.

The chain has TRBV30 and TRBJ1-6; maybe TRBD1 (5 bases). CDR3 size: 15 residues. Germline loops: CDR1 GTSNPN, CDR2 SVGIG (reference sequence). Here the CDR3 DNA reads TGTGCAACCGGTCAGGGTCCCTCCTATAATTCACCCCTCCACTTT. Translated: CATGQGPSYNSPLHF.

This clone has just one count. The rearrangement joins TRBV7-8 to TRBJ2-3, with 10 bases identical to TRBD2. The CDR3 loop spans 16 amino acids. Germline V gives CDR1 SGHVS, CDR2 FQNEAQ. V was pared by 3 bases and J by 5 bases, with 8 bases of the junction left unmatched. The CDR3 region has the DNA TGTGCCAGCAGCTTGGTACTGGGACTAGCGATAGATACGCAGTATTTT. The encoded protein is CASSLVLGLAIDTQYF. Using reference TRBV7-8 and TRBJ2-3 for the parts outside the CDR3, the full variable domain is GAGVSQSPRYKVAKRGQDVALRCDPISGHVSLFWYQQALGQGPEFLTYFQNEAQLDKSGLPSDRFFAERPEGSVSTLKIQRTQQEDSAVYLCASSLVLGLAIDTQYFGPGTRLTVL.

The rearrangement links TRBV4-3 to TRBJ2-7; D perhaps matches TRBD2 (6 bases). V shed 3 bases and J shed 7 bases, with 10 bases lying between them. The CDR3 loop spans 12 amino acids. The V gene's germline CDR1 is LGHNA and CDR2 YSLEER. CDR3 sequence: CASSHAGREQYF. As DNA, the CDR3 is TGCGCCAGCAGCCACGCCGGGAGAGAGCAGTACTTC.

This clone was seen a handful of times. The chain's CDR3 is CASSADRVETQYF. CDR3 DNA sequence: TGTGCCAGCAGCGCCGACAGGGTGGAGACCCAGTACTTC. The genes are TRBV13 and TRBJ2-5, with 7 bases matching TRBD1. Germline V gene lookup returns CDR1 PRHDT and CDR2 FYEKMQ (reference sequence). This CDR3 is 13 amino acids long. V trimming: 5 bases; J trimming: 5 bases; junction bases outside the gene matches: 5.

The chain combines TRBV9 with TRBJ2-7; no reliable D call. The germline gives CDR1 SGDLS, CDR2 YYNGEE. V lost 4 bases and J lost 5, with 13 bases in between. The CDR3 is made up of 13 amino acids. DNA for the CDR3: TGTGCCAGCAGCCCCGCGGCTGTGGACGAGCAGTACTTC. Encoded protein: CASSPAAVDEQYF.

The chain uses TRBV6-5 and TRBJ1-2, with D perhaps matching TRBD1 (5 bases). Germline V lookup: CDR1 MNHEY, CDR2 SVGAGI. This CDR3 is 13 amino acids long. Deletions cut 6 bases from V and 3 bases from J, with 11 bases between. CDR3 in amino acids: CASREGLDYGYTF. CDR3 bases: TGTGCCAGCAGGGAGGGACTCGACTATGGCTACACCTTC.

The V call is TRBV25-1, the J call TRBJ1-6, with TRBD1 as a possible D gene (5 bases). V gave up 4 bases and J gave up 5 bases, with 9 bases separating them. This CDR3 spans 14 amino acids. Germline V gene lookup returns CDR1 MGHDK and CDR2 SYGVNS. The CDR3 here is CASSGDRDNSPLHF. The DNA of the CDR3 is TGTGCCAGCAGTGGCGACAGAGATAATTCACCCCTCCACTTT. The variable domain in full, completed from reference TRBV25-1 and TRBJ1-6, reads EADIYQTPRYLVIGTGKKITLECSQTMGHDKMYWYQQDPGMELHLIHYSYGVNSTEKGDLSSESTVSRIRTEHFPLTLESARPSHTSQYLCASSGDRDNSPLHFGNGTRLTVT.

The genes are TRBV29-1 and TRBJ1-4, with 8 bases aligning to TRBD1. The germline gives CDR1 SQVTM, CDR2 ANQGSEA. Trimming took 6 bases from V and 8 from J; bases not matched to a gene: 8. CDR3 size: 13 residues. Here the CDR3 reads CSVQGAPWEKLFF. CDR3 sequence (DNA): TGCAGCGTCCAGGGGGCGCCCTGGGAAAAACTGTTTTTT.

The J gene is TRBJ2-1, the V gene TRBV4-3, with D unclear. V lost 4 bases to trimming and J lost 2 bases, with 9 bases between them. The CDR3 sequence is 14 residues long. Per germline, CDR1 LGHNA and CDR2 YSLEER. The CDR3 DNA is TGCGCCAGCAGCCCCCTCGGTGCCTACAATGAGCAGTTCTTC. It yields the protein CASSPLGAYNEQFF.

The CDR3 loop reads CASSLDRTPASGTGELFF. The CDR3 DNA sequence: TGTGCCAGCAGTCTGGACAGGACCCCGGCCAGTGGCACCGGGGAGCTGTTTTTT. The gene calls are TRBV28 and TRBJ2-2; 7 positions agree with TRBD1. Germline CDR1 and CDR2: MDHEN and SYDVKM. Losses at the gene ends were 5 bases for V and 4 bases for J; bases not matched to a gene: 16. The CDR3 sequence is 18 residues long.